This TCR beta chain was profiled in a study of blood T cell repertoires in COVID-19. Clones were sequenced by immunoSEQ multiplex PCR, and TCRdb holds only the in-frame ones, with some missing. The sample lists 65,000 to 70,000 clones; roughly 79% were seen once. This sequence originates from a man aged 55 to 70 with acute or convalescent COVID-19. Sequenced: peripheral blood.

In nucleotides, the CDR3 is TGTGCCAGCAGCCAAGAAATGGTAGGACACCCATTAGAGGACTATGGCTACACCTTC. Translation gives CASSQEMVGHPLEDYGYTF. J is TRBJ1-2 and V is TRBV4-2; TRBD1 is a possible D gene (5 bases). The germline gives CDR1 LGHNA, CDR2 YNFKEQ. The CDR3 length is 19 residues. Deletions cut 0 bases from V and 3 bases from J, with 23 bases between.